Listed below are T cell receptor beta chains from one sample, sequenced in a study of T cell responses to AZD1222 COVID-19 vaccine. The data were produced by immunoSEQ multiplex PCR, yet TCRdb's version contains in-frame clones alone and is incomplete. The data hold 120,000 or so clones, with 88% observed a single time. The sample consisted of peripheral blood, taken on day 0 of AZD1222 vaccination. Source of these receptors: an adult in good health. Both conserved end residues are trimmed from each CDR3. A D gene is named only where the DNA matches it firmly. Clone size is given for some rows only: seen once, a few or many times, or a class if the clone is expanded.

d_call: .; clone_size: once; v_call: TRBV5-1; j_call: TRBJ1-6; cdr3_aa: ASSLQGKLSSPLH
d_call: .; clone_size: .; v_call: TRBV18; j_call: TRBJ2-7; cdr3_aa: ASSPPATVYEQY
d_call: TRBD1; clone_size: .; v_call: TRBV19; j_call: TRBJ1-2; cdr3_aa: ASMPPGQGAIYGYT
d_call: .; clone_size: .; v_call: TRBV27; j_call: TRBJ1-2; cdr3_aa: ASSYQYGANYGYT
d_call: TRBD2; clone_size: .; v_call: TRBV4-1; j_call: TRBJ2-1; cdr3_aa: ASSQDHRGGAYNEQF
d_call: .; clone_size: .; v_call: TRBV5-6; j_call: TRBJ2-7; cdr3_aa: ASSFGYEQY
d_call: .; clone_size: once; v_call: TRBV5-1; j_call: TRBJ1-3; cdr3_aa: ASRTLVRSGNTIY
d_call: TRBD2; clone_size: .; v_call: TRBV7-6; j_call: TRBJ2-1; cdr3_aa: ASSLASGGATEQF
d_call: .; clone_size: .; v_call: TRBV11-2; j_call: TRBJ2-7; cdr3_aa: ASSTGLYEQY
d_call: TRBD2; clone_size: .; v_call: TRBV9; j_call: TRBJ2-1; cdr3_aa: ASSVEGREGIAGAGGSYNEQF
d_call: .; clone_size: .; v_call: TRBV5-4; j_call: TRBJ1-1; cdr3_aa: ASSWGGTEAF
d_call: .; clone_size: .; v_call: TRBV5-4; j_call: TRBJ1-1; cdr3_aa: ASSFPDPNTEAF
d_call: TRBD2; clone_size: .; v_call: TRBV24-1; j_call: TRBJ2-1; cdr3_aa: ATSDPLAGMGNEQF
d_call: .; clone_size: .; v_call: TRBV19; j_call: TRBJ2-2; cdr3_aa: ASSTQGPAGELF
d_call: TRBD1; clone_size: .; v_call: TRBV5-6; j_call: TRBJ1-6; cdr3_aa: ASSLGRGSSPLH
d_call: .; clone_size: .; v_call: TRBV3-1/TRBV3-2; j_call: TRBJ1-6; cdr3_aa: ASSQGGGLRYNSPLH
d_call: .; clone_size: .; v_call: TRBV2; j_call: TRBJ2-7; cdr3_aa: ASKVLGDYEQY
d_call: .; clone_size: .; v_call: TRBV7-2; j_call: TRBJ2-7; cdr3_aa: ASSVLDLGNITRPYEQY
d_call: .; clone_size: .; v_call: TRBV18; j_call: TRBJ1-1; cdr3_aa: ASSLKRHLNTEAF
d_call: TRBD2; clone_size: .; v_call: TRBV15; j_call: TRBJ2-3; cdr3_aa: ATSRGAGTSTDTQY
d_call: .; clone_size: .; v_call: TRBV7-9; j_call: TRBJ1-2; cdr3_aa: ASSFQGRSGYT
d_call: .; clone_size: .; v_call: TRBV5-6; j_call: TRBJ2-1; cdr3_aa: ASSLAGPYNEQF
d_call: .; clone_size: .; v_call: TRBV6-1; j_call: TRBJ1-2; cdr3_aa: ASSEVQGPHGYT